The clone carrying this TCR beta chain was counted ten times or more. Its antigen is not known. The CDR3 has 16 amino acids. V gave up 5 bases and J gave up 9 bases; unmatched junction bases: 10. The V gene's germline CDR1 is SGHTA and CDR2 FQGNSA. TCRdb re-called the reads through MiXCR, storing one row per CDR3 protein. The sample has about 530,000 distinct CDR3 sequences; approximately 26% are singletons. The sample originates from a study of T cell repertoires in cytomegalovirus infection. Study observations and caveats: HLA-C-restricted CMV-specific TCR beta clonotypes prevailed in the ex vivo response.

The TCR sequence derives from a human donor in good health (CMV status not recorded). Some clones in this sample may be carry-over from other donors' samples. The chain uses TRBV7-2 and TRBJ2-1; 13 bases match TRBD2. The sample taken for sequencing was PBMCs. The CDR3 DNA follows: TGTGCCAGCAGCCCTTGGACTAGCGGGAGAAGAGGTGAGCAGTTCTTC. Translation gives CASSPWTSGRRGEQFF.